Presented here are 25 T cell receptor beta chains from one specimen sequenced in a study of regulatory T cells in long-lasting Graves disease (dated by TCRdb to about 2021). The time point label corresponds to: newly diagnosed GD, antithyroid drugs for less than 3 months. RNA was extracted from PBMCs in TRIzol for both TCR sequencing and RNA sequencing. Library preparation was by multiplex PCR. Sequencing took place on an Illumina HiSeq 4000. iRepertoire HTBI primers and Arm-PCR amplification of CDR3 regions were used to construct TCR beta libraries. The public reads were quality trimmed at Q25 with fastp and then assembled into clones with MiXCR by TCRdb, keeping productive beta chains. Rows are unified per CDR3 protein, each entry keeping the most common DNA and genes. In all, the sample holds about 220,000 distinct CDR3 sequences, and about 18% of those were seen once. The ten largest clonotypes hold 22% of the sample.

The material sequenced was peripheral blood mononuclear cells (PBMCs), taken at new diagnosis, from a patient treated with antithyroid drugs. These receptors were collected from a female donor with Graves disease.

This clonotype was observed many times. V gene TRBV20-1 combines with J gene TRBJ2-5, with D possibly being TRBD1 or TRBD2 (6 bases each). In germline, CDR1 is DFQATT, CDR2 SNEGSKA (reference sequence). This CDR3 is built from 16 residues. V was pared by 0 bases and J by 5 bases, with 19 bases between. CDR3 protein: CSARDDSPGAWETQYF. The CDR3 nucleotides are TGCAGTGCTAGAGATGACAGTCCGGGGGCTTGGGAGACCCAGTACTTC.

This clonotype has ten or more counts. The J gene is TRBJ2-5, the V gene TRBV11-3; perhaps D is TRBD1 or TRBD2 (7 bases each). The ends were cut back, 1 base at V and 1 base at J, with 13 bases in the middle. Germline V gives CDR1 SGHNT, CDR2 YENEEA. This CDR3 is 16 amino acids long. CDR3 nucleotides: TGTGCCAGCAGCTTAGGTGGCAGGGGGGGCCAAGAGACCCAGTACTTC. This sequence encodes CASSLGGRGGQETQYF. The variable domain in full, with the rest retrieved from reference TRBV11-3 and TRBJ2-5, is EAGVVQSPRYKIIEKKQPVAFWCNPISGHNTLYWYLQNLGQGPELLIRYENEEAVDDSQLPKDRFSAERLKGVDSTLKIQPAELGDSAVYLCASSLGGRGGQETQYFGPGTRLLVL.

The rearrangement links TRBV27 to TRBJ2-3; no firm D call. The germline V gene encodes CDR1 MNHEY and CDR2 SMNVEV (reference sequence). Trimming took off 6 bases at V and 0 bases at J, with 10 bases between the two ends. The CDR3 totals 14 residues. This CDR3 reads CASSPYRSTDTQYF. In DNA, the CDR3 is TGTGCCAGCAGCCCCTACCGTAGCACAGATACGCAGTATTTT.

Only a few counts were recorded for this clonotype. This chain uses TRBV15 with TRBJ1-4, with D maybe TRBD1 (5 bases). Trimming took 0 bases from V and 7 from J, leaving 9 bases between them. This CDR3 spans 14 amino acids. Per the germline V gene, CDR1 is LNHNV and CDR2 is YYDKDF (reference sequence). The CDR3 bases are TGTGCCACCAGCAGAGATCGGGGGACTGAAAAACTGTTTTTT. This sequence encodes CATSRDRGTEKLFF.

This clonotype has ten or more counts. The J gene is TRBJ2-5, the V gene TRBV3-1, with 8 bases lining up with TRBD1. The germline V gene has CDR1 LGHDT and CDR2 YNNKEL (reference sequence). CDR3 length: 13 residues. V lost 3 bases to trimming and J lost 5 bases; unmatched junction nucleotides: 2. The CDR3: CASSQGQVETQYF. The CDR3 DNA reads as TGTGCCAGCAGCCAGGGACAGGTGGAGACCCAGTACTTC.

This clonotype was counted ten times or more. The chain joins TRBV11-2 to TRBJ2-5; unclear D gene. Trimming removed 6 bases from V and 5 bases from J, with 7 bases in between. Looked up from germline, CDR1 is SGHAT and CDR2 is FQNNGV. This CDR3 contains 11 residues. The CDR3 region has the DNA TGTGCCAGCAGTTTCGGGGAGACCCAGTACTTC. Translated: CASSFGETQYF.

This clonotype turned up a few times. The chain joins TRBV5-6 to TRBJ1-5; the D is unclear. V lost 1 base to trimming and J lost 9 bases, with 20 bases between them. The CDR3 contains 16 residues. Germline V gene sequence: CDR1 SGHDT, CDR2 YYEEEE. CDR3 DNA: TGTGCCAGCAGCTTGAAGGGTTCCCTCTCATGGTTGCCCCAGCATTTT. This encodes CASSLKGSLSWLPQHF.

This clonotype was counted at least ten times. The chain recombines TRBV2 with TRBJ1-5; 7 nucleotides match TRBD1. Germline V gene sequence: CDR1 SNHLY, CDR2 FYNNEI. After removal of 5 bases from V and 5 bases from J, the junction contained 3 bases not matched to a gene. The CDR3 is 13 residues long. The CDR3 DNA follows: TGTGCCAGCAGTCCTGACAGGGATCAGCCCCAGCATTTT. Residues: CASSPDRDQPQHF.

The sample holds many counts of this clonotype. The CDR3 is CASSLHSSIAYEQYF. The CDR3 nucleotides are TGTGCCAGCAGTCTCCACTCTAGCATTGCCTACGAGCAGTACTTC. The V and J genes are TRBV2 and TRBJ2-7; tentatively, D is TRBD2 (5 bases). Germline assignment: CDR1 SNHLY and CDR2 FYNNEI. Trimming removed 5 bases from V and 2 bases from J, with 16 bases in between. This CDR3 is 15 amino acids long.

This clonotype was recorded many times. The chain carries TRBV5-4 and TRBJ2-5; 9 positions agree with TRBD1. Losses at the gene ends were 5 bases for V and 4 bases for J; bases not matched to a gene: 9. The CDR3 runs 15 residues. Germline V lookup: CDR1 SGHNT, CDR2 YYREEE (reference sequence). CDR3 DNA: TGTGCCAGCAGAGAGGGACAGGGTAGGGGAGAGACCCAGTACTTC. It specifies CASREGQGRGETQYF.

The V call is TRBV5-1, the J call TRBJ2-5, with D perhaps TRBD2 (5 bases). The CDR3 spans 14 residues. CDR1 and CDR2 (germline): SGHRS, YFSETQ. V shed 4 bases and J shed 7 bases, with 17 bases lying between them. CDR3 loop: CASSPAGDPGTQYF. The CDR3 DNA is TGCGCCAGCAGCCCGGCGGGTGATCCGGGGACCCAGTACTTC.

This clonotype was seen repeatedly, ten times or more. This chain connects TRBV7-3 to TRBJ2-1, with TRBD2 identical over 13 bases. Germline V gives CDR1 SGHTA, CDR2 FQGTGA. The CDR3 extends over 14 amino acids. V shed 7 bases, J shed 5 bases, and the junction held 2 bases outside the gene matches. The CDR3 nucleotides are TGTGCCAGCAAACTAGCGGGAGGGCACAATGAGCAGTTCTTC. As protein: CASKLAGGHNEQFF.

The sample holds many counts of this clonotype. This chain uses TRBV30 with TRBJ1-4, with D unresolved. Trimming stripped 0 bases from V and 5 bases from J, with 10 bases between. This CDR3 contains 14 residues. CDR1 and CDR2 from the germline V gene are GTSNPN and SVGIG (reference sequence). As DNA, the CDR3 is TGTGCCTGGAGTGTTTCTGTGAGGAATGAAAAACTGTTTTTT. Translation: CAWSVSVRNEKLFF.

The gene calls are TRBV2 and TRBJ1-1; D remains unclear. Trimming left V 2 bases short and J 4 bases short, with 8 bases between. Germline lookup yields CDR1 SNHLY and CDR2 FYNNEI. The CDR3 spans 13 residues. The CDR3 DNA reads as TGTGCCAGCAGTGAACAACGGGGCACTGAAGCTTTCTTT. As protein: CASSEQRGTEAFF.

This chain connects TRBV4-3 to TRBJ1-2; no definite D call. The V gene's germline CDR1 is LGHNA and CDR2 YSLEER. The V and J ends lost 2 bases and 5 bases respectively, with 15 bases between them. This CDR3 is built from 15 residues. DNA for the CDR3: TGCGCCAGCAGCCAAACCCGGACTGGAACTTATGGCTACACCTTC. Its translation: CASSQTRTGTYGYTF.

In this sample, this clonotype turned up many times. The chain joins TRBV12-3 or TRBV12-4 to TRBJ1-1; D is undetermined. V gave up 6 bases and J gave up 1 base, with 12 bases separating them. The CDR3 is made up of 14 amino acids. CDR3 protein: CASSFGIANTEAFF. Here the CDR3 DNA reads TGTGCCAGCAGCTTTGGGATAGCGAACACTGAAGCTTTCTTT.

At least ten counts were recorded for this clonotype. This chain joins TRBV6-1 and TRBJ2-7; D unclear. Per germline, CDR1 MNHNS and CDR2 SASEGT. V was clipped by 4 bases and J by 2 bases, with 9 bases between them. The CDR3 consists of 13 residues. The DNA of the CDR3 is TGTGCCAGCAGTGGAACCGAGACCTACGAGCAGTACTTC. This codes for CASSGTETYEQYF.

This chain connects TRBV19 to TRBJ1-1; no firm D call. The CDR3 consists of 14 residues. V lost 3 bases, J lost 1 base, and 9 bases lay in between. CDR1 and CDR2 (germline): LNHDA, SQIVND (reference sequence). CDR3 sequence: CASSIPQANTEAFF. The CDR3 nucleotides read TGTGCCAGTAGTATCCCCCAGGCGAACACTGAAGCTTTCTTT.

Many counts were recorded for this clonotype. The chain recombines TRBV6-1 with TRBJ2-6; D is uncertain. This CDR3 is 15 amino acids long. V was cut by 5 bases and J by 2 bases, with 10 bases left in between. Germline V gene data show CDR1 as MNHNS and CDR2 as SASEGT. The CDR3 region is CASSKRTPGANVLTF. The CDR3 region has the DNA TGTGCCAGCAGTAAGAGAACTCCTGGGGCCAACGTCCTGACTTTC.

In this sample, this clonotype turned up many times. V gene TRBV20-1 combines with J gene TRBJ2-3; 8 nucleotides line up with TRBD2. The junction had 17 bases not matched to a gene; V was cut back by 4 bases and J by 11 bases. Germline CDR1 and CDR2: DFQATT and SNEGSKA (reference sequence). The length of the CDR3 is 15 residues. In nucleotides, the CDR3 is TGCAGTGCTACCGAGGGTAGCGGGGTAGCGGTGGGGCAGTATTTT. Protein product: CSATEGSGVAVGQYF.

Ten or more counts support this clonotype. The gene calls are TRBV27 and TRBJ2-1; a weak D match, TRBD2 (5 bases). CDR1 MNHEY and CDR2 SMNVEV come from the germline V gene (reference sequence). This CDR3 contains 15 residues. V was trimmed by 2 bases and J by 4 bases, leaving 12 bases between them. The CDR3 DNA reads TGTGCCAGCAGTTTAGGACTGGGTGGGTACAATGAGCAGTTCTTC. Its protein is CASSLGLGGYNEQFF.

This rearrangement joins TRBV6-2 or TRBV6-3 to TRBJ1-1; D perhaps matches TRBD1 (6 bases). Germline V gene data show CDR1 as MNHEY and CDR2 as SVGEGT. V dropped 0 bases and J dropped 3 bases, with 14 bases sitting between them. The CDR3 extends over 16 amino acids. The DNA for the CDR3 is TGTGCCAGCAGTTACTCGTTAGGGCAGGGGTACACTGAAGCTTTCTTT. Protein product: CASSYSLGQGYTEAFF.

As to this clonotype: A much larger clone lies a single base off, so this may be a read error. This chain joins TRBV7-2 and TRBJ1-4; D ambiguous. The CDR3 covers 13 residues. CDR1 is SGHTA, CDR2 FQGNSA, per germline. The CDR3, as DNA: TGTGTCAGCAGCTTGGGGAACGAGGAAAAACTGTTTTTT. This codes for CVSSLGNEEKLFF.

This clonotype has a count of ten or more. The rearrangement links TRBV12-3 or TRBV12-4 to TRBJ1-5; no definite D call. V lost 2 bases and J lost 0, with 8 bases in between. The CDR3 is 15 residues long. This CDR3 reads CASSLQVGSNQPQHF. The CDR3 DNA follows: TGTGCCAGCAGTTTACAGGTCGGTAGCAATCAGCCCCAGCATTTT.

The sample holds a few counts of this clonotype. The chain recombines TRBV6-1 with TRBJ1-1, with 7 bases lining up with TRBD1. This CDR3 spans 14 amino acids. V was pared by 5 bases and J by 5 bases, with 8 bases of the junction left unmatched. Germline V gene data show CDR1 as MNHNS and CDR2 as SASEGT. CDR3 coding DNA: TGTGCCAGCAGTCAAGGGACAGTGGATACTGAAGCTTTCTTT. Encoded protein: CASSQGTVDTEAFF.